The rows below give T cell receptor beta chains drawn from one sample of a study of cytomegalovirus exposure and HLA in healthy donors. Using immunoSEQ multiplex PCR, the repertoire was profiled, and TCRdb retains in-frame clones only, with some absent. The sample carries about 300,000 clones, about nine tenths recorded once. The specimen was PBMCs. All receptors come from a man aged 35-49 years in good health and CMV-seropositive. CDR3s leave out the opening cysteine and the closing phenylalanine or tryptophan. Clone size is given for some rows only: seen once, a few or many times, or a class if the clone is expanded.

clone_size: few
v_call: TRBV7-2
j_call: TRBJ1-1
cdr3_aa: ASSLVQGGGAF

clone_size: few
v_call: TRBV7-3
j_call: TRBJ1-1
cdr3_aa: ASSSQLDTEAF

clone_size: NA
v_call: TRBV14
j_call: TRBJ2-7
cdr3_aa: ASSRGQGRREQY

clone_size: NA
v_call: TRBV5-6
j_call: TRBJ2-5
cdr3_aa: ASSLGPPGETQY

clone_size: NA
v_call: TRBV6-5
j_call: TRBJ1-3
cdr3_aa: ASKQGTRNTVY

clone_size: NA
v_call: TRBV11-2
j_call: TRBJ1-1
cdr3_aa: ASSLGTGAATEAF

clone_size: NA
v_call: TRBV19
j_call: TRBJ2-1
cdr3_aa: ASSIDHLLAGRSNEQF

clone_size: NA
v_call: TRBV21-1
j_call: TRBJ2-5
cdr3_aa: ASSNRGREGETQY

clone_size: NA
v_call: TRBV27
j_call: TRBJ2-1
cdr3_aa: ASSPAAFYNEQF

clone_size: NA
v_call: TRBV5-3
j_call: TRBJ2-2
cdr3_aa: ARSLGLAGASGGELF

clone_size: NA
v_call: TRBV14
j_call: TRBJ2-7
cdr3_aa: ASSPSRGLFHYEQY